This entry lists 11 T cell receptor beta chains sequenced from one sample in a study of cytomegalovirus exposure and HLA in healthy donors. It was with 60 Vbeta and 13 Jbeta primers that the PCR ran. Data came from immunoSEQ multiplex PCR; TCRdb stores just in-frame clones and leaves some out. This sample lists 100,000 to 150,000 clones; its ten largest clones have about 1.4%. The sample was PBMCs. The receptors shown here come from a woman between 35 and 50 years old in good health and CMV-seronegative.

The chain uses TRBV19 and TRBJ2-5; TRBD1 might be the D (5 bases). The CDR3 is 14 amino acids. Between the trimmed V and J ends, which lost 6 bases and 5 bases, there was a span of 16 bases. The germline gives CDR1 LNHDA, CDR2 SQIVND (reference sequence). The CDR3 protein is CASRQESAGETQYF. The CDR3 region has the DNA TGTGCCAGTAGACAGGAGTCGGCCGGTGAGACCCAGTACTTC.

The chain has TRBV10-3 and TRBJ2-1, with 13 nucleotides matching TRBD2. V trimming: 6 bases; J trimming: 5 bases; junction bases outside the gene matches: 4. The CDR3 covers 15 residues. Germline CDR1 is ENHRY and CDR2 is SYGVKD. The CDR3 DNA sequence: TGTGCCATCAGACGGACTAGCGGGAGAAACAATGAGCAGTTCTTC. It yields the protein CAIRRTSGRNNEQFF.

This rearrangement joins TRBV5-1 to TRBJ2-5; perhaps TRBD2 as D (7 bases). The V end was cut by 2 bases, the J end by 4 bases, with 24 bases between. Germline loops: CDR1 SGHRS, CDR2 YFSETQ. The CDR3 covers 18 residues. The CDR3 bases are TGCGCCAGCAGCTTAGGCTTAATGTCGCGGGGGCGAGGAGAGACCCAGTACTTC. Translation: CASSLGLMSRGRGETQYF.

A remark on this clone: A read error may produce the germline difference seen at one junction end. V usage is TRBV5-4 and J usage is TRBJ1-2, with 7 bases matching TRBD1. This CDR3 contains 12 residues. Germline V gene data show CDR1 as SGHNT and CDR2 as YYREEE (reference sequence). CDR3 sequence: CASSQARDSIFF. The CDR3 region has the DNA TGTGCCAGCAGCCAGGCTCGGGACAGTATCTTTTTC.

This chain connects TRBV6-6 to TRBJ2-7, with TRBD2 matching over 14 bases. The CDR3 is 14 residues long. CDR1 and CDR2 from the germline V gene are MNHNY and SVGAGI (reference sequence). The V gene end was trimmed by 6 bases and the J gene end by 5 bases; junction bases not matched to a gene: 3. The CDR3 sequence is CASRTSGGAHEQYV. CDR3 sequence (DNA): TGTGCCAGCAGGACTAGCGGGGGGGCCCACGAGCAGTACGTC.

This chain connects TRBV25-1 to TRBJ2-2, with D possibly being TRBD2 (6 bases). CDR1 is MGHDK, CDR2 SYGVNS, per germline. This CDR3 has 18 residues. V was cut by 1 base and J by 0 bases, with 15 bases left in between. This CDR3 reads CASSEFGPGTSNTGELFF. DNA for the CDR3: TGTGCCAGCAGTGAATTTGGGCCCGGGACTTCGAACACCGGGGAGCTGTTTTTT.

Here the CDR3 DNA reads TGTGCCAGCAGCCCCGGGACAGCGAACACCGGGGAGCTGTTTTTT. Residues: CASSPGTANTGELFF. The chain employs TRBV5-8 and TRBJ2-2; 7 bases match TRBD1. CDR3 length: 15 residues. In germline, CDR1 is SGHTS, CDR2 YDEGEE. Germline trimming cut 4 bases from V and 0 bases from J; bases unmatched to any gene: 3.

The chain is built from TRBV9 and TRBJ2-3; 8 nucleotides line up with TRBD2. The V gene's germline CDR1 is SGDLS and CDR2 YYNGEE. Trimming cost V 3 bases and J 10 bases; bases outside gene matches: 10. The CDR3 is 14 residues long. CDR3 region: CASSDRTSLGAQYF. CDR3 coding DNA: TGTGCCAGCAGCGATCGGACTAGCCTTGGGGCGCAGTATTTT.

The chain is built from TRBV12-5 and TRBJ2-5; D may be TRBD2 (6 bases). CDR1 and CDR2 (germline): LGHNT, FRNRAP. CDR3 length equals 15 residues. V lost 7 bases and J 3 bases, leaving 18 bases between the germline ends. In nucleotides, the CDR3 is TGTGCTAGTGCCACCCACGGAGGGCTAAAAGAGACCCAGTACTTC. Amino acids: CASATHGGLKETQYF.

The genes are TRBV4-2 and TRBJ2-3; TRBD1 matches 9 bases. The CDR3 is 15 amino acids. The J segment lost 4 bases and the V segment lost 4 bases, leaving 6 bases of the junction unmatched. Looked up from germline, CDR1 is LGHNA and CDR2 is YNFKEQ. The CDR3 here is CASSPTQGAADTQYF. The CDR3 region has the DNA TGTGCCAGCAGCCCCACACAGGGGGCGGCAGATACGCAGTATTTT.

The chain has TRBV14 and TRBJ1-4; 7 nucleotides agree with TRBD1. This CDR3 contains 17 residues. The J segment lost 0 bases and the V segment lost 6 bases, leaving 10 bases of the junction unmatched. The germline CDR1 and CDR2 sequences are SGHDN and FVKESK. CDR3 residues: CASSSRRGTATNEKLFF. The CDR3 coding sequence is TGTGCCAGCAGTTCAAGAAGGGGGACAGCAACTAATGAAAAACTGTTTTTT.